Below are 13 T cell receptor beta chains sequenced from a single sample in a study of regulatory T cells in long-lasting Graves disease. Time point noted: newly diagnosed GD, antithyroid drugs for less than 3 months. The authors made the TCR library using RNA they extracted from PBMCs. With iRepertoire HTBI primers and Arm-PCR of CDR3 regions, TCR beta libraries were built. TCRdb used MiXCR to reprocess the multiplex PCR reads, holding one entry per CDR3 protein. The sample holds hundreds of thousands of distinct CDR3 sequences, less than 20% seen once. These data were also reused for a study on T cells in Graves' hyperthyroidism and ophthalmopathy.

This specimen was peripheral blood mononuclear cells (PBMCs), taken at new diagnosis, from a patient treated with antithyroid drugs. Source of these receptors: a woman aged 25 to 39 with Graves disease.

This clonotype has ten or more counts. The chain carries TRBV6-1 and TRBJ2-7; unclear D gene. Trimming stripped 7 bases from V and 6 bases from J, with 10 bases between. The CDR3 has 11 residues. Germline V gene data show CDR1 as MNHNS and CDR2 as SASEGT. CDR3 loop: CASNAVGEQYF. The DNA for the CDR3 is TGTGCCAGCAACGCGGTCGGCGAGCAGTACTTC.

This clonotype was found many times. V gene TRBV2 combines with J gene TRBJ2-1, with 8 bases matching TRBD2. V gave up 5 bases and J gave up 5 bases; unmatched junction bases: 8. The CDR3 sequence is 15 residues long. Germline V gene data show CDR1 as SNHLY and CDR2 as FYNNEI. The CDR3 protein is CASSPTGLGNNEQFF. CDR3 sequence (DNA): TGTGCCAGCAGTCCGACGGGACTAGGAAACAATGAGCAGTTCTTC.

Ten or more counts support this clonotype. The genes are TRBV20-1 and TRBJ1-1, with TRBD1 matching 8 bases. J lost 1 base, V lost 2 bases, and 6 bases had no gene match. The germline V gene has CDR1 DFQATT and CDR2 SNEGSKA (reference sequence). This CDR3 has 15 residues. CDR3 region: CSARFGGTGNTEAFF. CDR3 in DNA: TGCAGTGCTAGATTCGGGGGGACAGGGAACACTGAAGCTTTCTTT.

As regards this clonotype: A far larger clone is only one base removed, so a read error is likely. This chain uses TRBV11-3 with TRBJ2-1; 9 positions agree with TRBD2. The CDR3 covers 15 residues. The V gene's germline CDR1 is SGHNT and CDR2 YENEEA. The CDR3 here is CASSLSGSSYNGQFF. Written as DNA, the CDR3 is TGTGCCAGCAGCCTTAGCGGGAGCTCCTACAATGGGCAGTTCTTC.

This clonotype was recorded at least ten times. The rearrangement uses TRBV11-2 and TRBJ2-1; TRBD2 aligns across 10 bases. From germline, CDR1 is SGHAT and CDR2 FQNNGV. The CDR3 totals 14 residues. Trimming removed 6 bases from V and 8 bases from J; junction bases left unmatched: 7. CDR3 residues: CASRLAGAPYEQFF. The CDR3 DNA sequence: TGTGCCAGCAGGCTAGCGGGAGCACCCTATGAGCAGTTCTTC.

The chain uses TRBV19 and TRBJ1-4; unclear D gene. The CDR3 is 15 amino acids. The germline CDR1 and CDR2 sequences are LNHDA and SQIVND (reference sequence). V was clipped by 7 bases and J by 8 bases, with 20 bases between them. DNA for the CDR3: TGTGCCAGTATGGAAGAGGTGGACGCGGTCGAAAAACTGTTTTTT. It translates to CASMEEVDAVEKLFF. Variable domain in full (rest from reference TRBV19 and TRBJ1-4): DGGITQSPKYLFRKEGQNVTLSCEQNLNHDAMYWYRQDPGQGLRLIYYSQIVNDFQKGDIAEGYSVSREKKESFPLTVTSAQKNPTAFYLCASMEEVDAVEKLFFGSGTQLSVL.

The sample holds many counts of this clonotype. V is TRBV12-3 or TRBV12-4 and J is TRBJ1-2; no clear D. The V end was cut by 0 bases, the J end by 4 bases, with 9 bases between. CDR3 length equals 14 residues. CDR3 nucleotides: TGTGCCAGCAGTTTAGCGGGCAGGACCTATGGCTACACCTTC. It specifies CASSLAGRTYGYTF.

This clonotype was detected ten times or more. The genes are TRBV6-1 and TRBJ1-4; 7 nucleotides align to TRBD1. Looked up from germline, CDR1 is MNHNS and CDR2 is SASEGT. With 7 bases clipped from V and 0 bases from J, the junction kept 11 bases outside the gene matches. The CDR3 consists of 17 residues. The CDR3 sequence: CASNLQGRFATNEKLFF. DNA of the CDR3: TGTGCCAGCAATTTACAGGGGAGGTTTGCAACTAATGAAAAACTGTTTTTT.

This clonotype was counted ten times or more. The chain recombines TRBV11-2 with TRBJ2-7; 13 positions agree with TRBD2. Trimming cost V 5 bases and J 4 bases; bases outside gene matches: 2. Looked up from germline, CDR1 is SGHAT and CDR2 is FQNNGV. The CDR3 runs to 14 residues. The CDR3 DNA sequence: TGTGCCAGCAGCAGGACTAGCGGGAGTTACGAGCAGTACTTC. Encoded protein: CASSRTSGSYEQYF.

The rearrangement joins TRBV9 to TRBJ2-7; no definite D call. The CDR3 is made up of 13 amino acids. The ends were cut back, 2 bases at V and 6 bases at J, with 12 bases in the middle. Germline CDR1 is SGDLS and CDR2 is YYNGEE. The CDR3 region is CASSVAPDGEQYF. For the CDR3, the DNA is TGTGCCAGCAGCGTGGCTCCTGACGGCGAGCAGTACTTC.

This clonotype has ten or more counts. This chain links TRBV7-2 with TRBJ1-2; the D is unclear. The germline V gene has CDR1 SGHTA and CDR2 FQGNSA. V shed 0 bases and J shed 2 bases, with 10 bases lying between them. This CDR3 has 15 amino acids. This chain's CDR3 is CASSLAQAANYGYTF. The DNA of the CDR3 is TGTGCCAGCAGCTTAGCGCAGGCAGCGAACTATGGCTACACCTTC.

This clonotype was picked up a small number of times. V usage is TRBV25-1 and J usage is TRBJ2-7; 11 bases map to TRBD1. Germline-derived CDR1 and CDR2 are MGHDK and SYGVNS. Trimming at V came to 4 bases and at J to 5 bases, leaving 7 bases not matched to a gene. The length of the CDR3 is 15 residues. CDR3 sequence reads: CASSANWDRGNEQYF. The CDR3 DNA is TGTGCCAGCAGTGCCAATTGGGACAGGGGGAACGAGCAGTACTTC.

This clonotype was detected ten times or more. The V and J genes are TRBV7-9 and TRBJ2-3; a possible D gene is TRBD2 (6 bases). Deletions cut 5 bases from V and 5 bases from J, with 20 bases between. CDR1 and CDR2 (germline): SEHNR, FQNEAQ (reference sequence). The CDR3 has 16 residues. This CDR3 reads CASSPPRASGEDTQYF. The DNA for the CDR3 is TGTGCCAGCAGCCCTCCACGGGCCTCGGGGGAAGATACGCAGTATTTT.